This TCR beta chain was captured by sequencing in a study of cytomegalovirus exposure and HLA in healthy donors. Per the germline V gene, CDR1 is SGHNT and CDR2 is YYREEE (reference sequence). The CDR3 runs to 15 residues. Trimming took 1 base from V and 2 from J, leaving 10 bases between them. Comments on this clone: Its antigen is unidentified. This sample also contains other DNA sequences that code for the same CDR3.

PCR was performed using 60 Vbeta and 13 Jbeta primers. Clones were sequenced by immunoSEQ multiplex PCR, and TCRdb holds only the in-frame ones, with some missing. The sample records about 200,000 clones, 80% to 90% being singletons. Study-wide results and limits: It has been reported that TCR beta sequences accurately predicted the HLA-A and HLA-B alleles of most subjects.

Sequencing was done on a sample of PBMCs. The source is a man aged 25-45 years in good health and CMV-seronegative. The V and J genes are TRBV5-4 and TRBJ2-1; possible D gene TRBD2, 6 bases. The CDR3 is CASSLRGGPYNEQFF. The CDR3 region has the DNA TGTGCCAGCAGCTTGAGGGGAGGACCCTACAATGAGCAGTTCTTC.